This TCR beta chain appears in the sequencing data of a study of preoperative IRX-2 immunotherapy in early breast cancer. Assay: immunoSEQ multiplex PCR; the TCRdb copy retains only in-frame clones and omits some. The sample records 20,000 to 30,000 clones, roughly four fifths being singletons. The treatment here: preoperative locoregional IRX-2 cytokine immunotherapy. Patients received preoperative, locoregional IRX-2 cytokine immunotherapy in a phase Ib study. The CDR3 loop spans 13 amino acids. V was clipped by 3 bases and J by 6 bases; unmatched bases: 3. Germline V CDR1 and CDR2: MNHGY, SAAAGT. The clonotype comes from a human donor with breast cancer. This material consisted of lymph node tissue, taken after IRX-2 immunotherapy. This rearrangement joins TRBV6-8 to TRBJ1-2; 8 bases map to TRBD1. CDR3 nucleotides: TGTGCCAGCAGTTATACAGGGGGGGATGGCTACACCTTC. Translating it yields CASSYTGGDGYTF.